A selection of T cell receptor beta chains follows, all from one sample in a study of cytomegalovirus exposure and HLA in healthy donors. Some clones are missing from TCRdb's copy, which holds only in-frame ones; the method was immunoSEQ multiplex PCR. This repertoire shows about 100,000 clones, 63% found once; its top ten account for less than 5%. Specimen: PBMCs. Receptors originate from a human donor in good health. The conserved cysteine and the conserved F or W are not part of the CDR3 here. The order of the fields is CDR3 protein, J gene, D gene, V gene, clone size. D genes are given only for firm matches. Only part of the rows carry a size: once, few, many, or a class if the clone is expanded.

CDR3aa: ASSKDGFGGPNQPQH; j_gene: TRBJ1-5; d_gene: .; v_gene: TRBV21-1; abundance: .
CDR3aa: ASGWGGIDQPQH; j_gene: TRBJ1-5; d_gene: .; v_gene: TRBV12-5; abundance: once
CDR3aa: ATSRDHREGPYNEQF; j_gene: TRBJ2-1; d_gene: TRBD2; v_gene: TRBV15; abundance: once
CDR3aa: ASSLRGGAAGYEQY; j_gene: TRBJ2-7; d_gene: .; v_gene: TRBV9; abundance: .
CDR3aa: ASSPQPTVSIKSYEQY; j_gene: TRBJ2-7; d_gene: .; v_gene: TRBV7-8; abundance: .
CDR3aa: ASSKGAGANNEQF; j_gene: TRBJ2-1; d_gene: .; v_gene: TRBV21-1; abundance: .
CDR3aa: ASRGLAGYAKEQY; j_gene: TRBJ2-7; d_gene: .; v_gene: TRBV27; abundance: .
CDR3aa: ASTGLAGSYEQY; j_gene: TRBJ2-7; d_gene: TRBD2; v_gene: TRBV6-1; abundance: few
CDR3aa: ASSLGPGNNEQF; j_gene: TRBJ2-1; d_gene: .; v_gene: TRBV5-1; abundance: .
CDR3aa: SVGDLRQGPNEKLF; j_gene: TRBJ1-4; d_gene: TRBD1; v_gene: TRBV29-1; abundance: .
CDR3aa: ASSLAGTGSGELF; j_gene: TRBJ2-2; d_gene: TRBD1; v_gene: TRBV5-8; abundance: .
CDR3aa: ASSQGGRVANTEAF; j_gene: TRBJ1-1; d_gene: TRBD1; v_gene: TRBV7-8; abundance: few
CDR3aa: ASPLAGSYNEQF; j_gene: TRBJ2-1; d_gene: TRBD2; v_gene: TRBV11-3; abundance: .
CDR3aa: ASAASPNSYEQY; j_gene: TRBJ2-7; d_gene: .; v_gene: TRBV7-7; abundance: few
CDR3aa: ASSIGTAFYEQY; j_gene: TRBJ2-7; d_gene: TRBD1; v_gene: TRBV19; abundance: .
CDR3aa: ASSRTGLETQY; j_gene: TRBJ2-5; d_gene: TRBD1; v_gene: TRBV27; abundance: .
CDR3aa: ARKSPLVAGDTDTQY; j_gene: TRBJ2-3; d_gene: TRBD2; v_gene: TRBV6-4; abundance: .
CDR3aa: ASSIRGRNYGYT; j_gene: TRBJ1-2; d_gene: .; v_gene: TRBV28; abundance: few
CDR3aa: ASSLIREAEAF; j_gene: TRBJ1-1; d_gene: .; v_gene: TRBV2; abundance: .
CDR3aa: ASSLETGRTDTQY; j_gene: TRBJ2-3; d_gene: .; v_gene: TRBV5-6; abundance: .
CDR3aa: ASSLSYEQY; j_gene: TRBJ2-7; d_gene: .; v_gene: TRBV13; abundance: few
CDR3aa: ASSPVTGSYEQY; j_gene: TRBJ2-7; d_gene: .; v_gene: TRBV19; abundance: .
CDR3aa: ASSEIRGEYEQY; j_gene: TRBJ2-7; d_gene: .; v_gene: TRBV6-1; abundance: few
CDR3aa: ASGNIAGADEQY; j_gene: TRBJ2-7; d_gene: TRBD2; v_gene: TRBV12-5; abundance: .
CDR3aa: ASSLSGSAEY; j_gene: TRBJ2-3; d_gene: TRBD2; v_gene: TRBV13; abundance: .
CDR3aa: SVELNTPSGGSTDTQY; j_gene: TRBJ2-3; d_gene: TRBD2; v_gene: TRBV29-1; abundance: .
CDR3aa: ASSLGGGGRDTEAF; j_gene: TRBJ1-1; d_gene: .; v_gene: TRBV7-8; abundance: .
CDR3aa: ASSVGTSGGSEY; j_gene: TRBJ2-5; d_gene: TRBD2; v_gene: TRBV11-2; abundance: .
CDR3aa: ASSLTGPQH; j_gene: TRBJ1-5; d_gene: .; v_gene: TRBV2; abundance: few
CDR3aa: ASKLGTRGTDTQY; j_gene: TRBJ2-3; d_gene: .; v_gene: TRBV6-5; abundance: .
CDR3aa: SVVKRLAGGLGYNEQF; j_gene: TRBJ2-1; d_gene: TRBD2; v_gene: TRBV29-1; abundance: .
CDR3aa: ASSSGLAGSETQY; j_gene: TRBJ2-5; d_gene: TRBD2; v_gene: TRBV5-1; abundance: .
CDR3aa: ASTKGLTSSYEQY; j_gene: .; d_gene: .; v_gene: TRBV6-5; abundance: few
CDR3aa: ASSPNPYEQY; j_gene: TRBJ2-7; d_gene: .; v_gene: TRBV6-6; abundance: .
CDR3aa: SVEDWRTDRYEQY; j_gene: TRBJ2-7; d_gene: .; v_gene: TRBV29-1; abundance: .
CDR3aa: ASSLARGETQY; j_gene: TRBJ2-5; d_gene: .; v_gene: TRBV5-1; abundance: .
CDR3aa: ASSTRGLAASQETQY; j_gene: TRBJ2-5; d_gene: TRBD2; v_gene: TRBV19; abundance: .
CDR3aa: ASSLSRYEQY; j_gene: .; d_gene: .; v_gene: TRBV7-8; abundance: .
CDR3aa: AWKYGTGVYEQY; j_gene: TRBJ2-7; d_gene: TRBD1; v_gene: TRBV30; abundance: once